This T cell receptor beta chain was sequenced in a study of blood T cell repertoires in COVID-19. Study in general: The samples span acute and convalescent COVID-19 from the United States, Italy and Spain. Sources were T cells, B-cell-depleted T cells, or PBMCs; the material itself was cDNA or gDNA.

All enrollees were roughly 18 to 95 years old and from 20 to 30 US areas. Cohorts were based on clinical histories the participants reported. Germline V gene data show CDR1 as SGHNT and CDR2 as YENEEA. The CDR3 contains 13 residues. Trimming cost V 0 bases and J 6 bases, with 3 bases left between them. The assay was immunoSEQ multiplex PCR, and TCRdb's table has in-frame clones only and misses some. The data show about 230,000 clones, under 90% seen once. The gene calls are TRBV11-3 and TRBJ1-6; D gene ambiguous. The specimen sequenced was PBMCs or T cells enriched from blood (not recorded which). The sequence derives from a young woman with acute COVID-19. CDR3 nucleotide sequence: TGTGCCAGCAGCTTAGAGCGTAATTCACCCCTCCACTTT. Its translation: CASSLERNSPLHF.